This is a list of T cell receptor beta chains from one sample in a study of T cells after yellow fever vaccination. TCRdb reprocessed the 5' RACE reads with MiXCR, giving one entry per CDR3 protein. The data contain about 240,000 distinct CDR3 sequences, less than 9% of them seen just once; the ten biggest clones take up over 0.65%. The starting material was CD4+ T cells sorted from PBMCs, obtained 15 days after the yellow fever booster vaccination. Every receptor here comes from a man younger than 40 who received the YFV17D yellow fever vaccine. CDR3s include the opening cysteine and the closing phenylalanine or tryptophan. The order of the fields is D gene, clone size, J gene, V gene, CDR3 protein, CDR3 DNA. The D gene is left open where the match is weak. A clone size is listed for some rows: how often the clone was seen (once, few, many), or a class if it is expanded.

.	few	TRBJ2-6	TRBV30	CAWSGGVSGANVLTF	TGTGCCTGGAGCGGAGGGGTGTCTGGGGCCAACGTCCTGACTTTC
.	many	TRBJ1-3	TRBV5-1	CASSLEQTAFGNTIYF	TGCGCCAGCAGCTTGGAACAGACGGCCTTCGGGAACACCATATATTTT
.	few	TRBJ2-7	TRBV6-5	CASSYSIQGVNEQYF	TGTGCCAGCAGTTACTCGATCCAAGGGGTCAACGAGCAGTACTTC
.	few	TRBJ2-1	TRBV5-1	CASSVGLGEQFF	TGCGCCAGCAGCGTTGGACTGGGCGAGCAGTTCTTC
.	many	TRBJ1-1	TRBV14	CASSQAYRGRNTEAFF	TGTGCCAGCAGCCAAGCCTACCGAGGAAGGAACACTGAAGCTTTCTTT
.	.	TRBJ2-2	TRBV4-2	CASSQVGRMERSTGELFF	TGTGCCAGCAGCCAAGTCGGGCGGATGGAAAGGAGCACCGGGGAGCTGTTTTTT
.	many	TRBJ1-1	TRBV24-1	CATSVRGTTEAFF	TGTGCCACCAGTGTAAGAGGGACCACTGAAGCTTTCTTT
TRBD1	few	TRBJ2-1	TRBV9	CASSVSSGGAYNEQFF	TGTGCCAGCAGCGTCTCTTCAGGGGGCGCCTACAATGAGCAGTTCTTC
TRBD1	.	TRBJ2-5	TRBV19	CASHGQGRETQYF	TGTGCCAGCCATGGACAGGGCCGTGAGACCCAGTACTTC
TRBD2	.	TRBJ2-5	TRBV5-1	CASSSLAGYQETQYF	TGCGCCAGCAGCTCACTAGCGGGGTACCAAGAGACCCAGTACTTC
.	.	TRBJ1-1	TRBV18	CASSPNDNPAEAFF	TGTGCCAGCTCACCCAACGACAATCCGGCTGAAGCTTTCTTT
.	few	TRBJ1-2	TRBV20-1	CSASVGGGGYGYTF	TGCAGTGCTAGTGTGGGCGGGGGGGGCTATGGCTACACCTTC
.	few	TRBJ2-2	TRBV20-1	CSARVGGELFF	TGCAGTGCTAGAGTTGGCGGGGAGCTGTTTTTT
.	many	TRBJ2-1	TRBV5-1	CASSLALRGSYNEQFF	TGCGCCAGCAGCTTGGCTCTTAGGGGGTCCTACAATGAGCAGTTCTTC
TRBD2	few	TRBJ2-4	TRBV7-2	CASSLGPSGGNIQYF	TGTGCCAGCAGCTTAGGCCCTAGCGGGGGCAACATTCAGTACTTC
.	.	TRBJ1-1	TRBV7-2	CASSFDGTEAFF	TGTGCCAGCAGCTTCGACGGGACTGAAGCTTTCTTT
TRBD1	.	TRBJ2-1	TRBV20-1	CSAETGVYNEQFF	TGCAGTGCTGAGACAGGGGTCTACAATGAGCAGTTCTTC
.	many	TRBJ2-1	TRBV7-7	CASSPQLAGQGDEQFF	TGTGCCAGCAGCCCCCAACTAGCGGGACAGGGGGATGAGCAGTTCTTC
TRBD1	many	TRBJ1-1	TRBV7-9	CASSLGQGGSWNTEAFF	TGTGCCAGCAGCTTAGGACAGGGAGGAAGCTGGAACACTGAAGCTTTCTTT
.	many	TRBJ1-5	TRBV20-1	CSARGGNQPQHF	TGCAGTGCTAGAGGGGGGAATCAGCCCCAGCATTTT
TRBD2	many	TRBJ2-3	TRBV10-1	CASSEAGGLLNTDTQYF	TGCGCCAGCAGTGAGGCGGGGGGACTACTAAACACAGATACGCAGTATTTT
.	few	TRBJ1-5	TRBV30	CAWNPIDGSQPQHF	TGTGCCTGGAATCCTATAGACGGGAGTCAGCCCCAGCATTTT
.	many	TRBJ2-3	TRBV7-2	CASSLHRFQDTQYF	TGTGCCAGCAGCCTCCACAGGTTCCAAGATACGCAGTATTTT
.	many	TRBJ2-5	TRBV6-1	CASSETRTIGETQYF	TGTGCCAGCAGCGAGACTCGGACGATCGGGGAGACCCAGTACTTC
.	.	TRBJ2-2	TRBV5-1	CASGRGEASTGELFF	TGCGCCAGTGGCCGGGGTGAGGCGAGCACCGGGGAGCTGTTTTTT
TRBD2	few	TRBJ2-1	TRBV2	CASSEWTSGEQFF	TGTGCCAGCAGTGAATGGACTAGTGGTGAGCAGTTCTTC
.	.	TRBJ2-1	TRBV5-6	CASSLVGQQFF	TGTGCCAGCAGCTTGGTTGGGCAACAGTTCTTC
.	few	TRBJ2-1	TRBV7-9	CASSLATRDWSWIF	TGTGCCAGCAGCTTAGCCACCAGGGACTGGAGTTGGATCTTC
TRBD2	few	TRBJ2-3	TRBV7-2	CASSLTGLVSDTQYF	TGTGCCAGCAGCTTAACCGGACTAGTGTCGGATACGCAGTATTTT